The clone carrying this T cell receptor beta chain came up a few times. As yet, its antigen is unknown. Time point here: healthy volunteer bleed at 2 weeks. It was from unfractionated whole blood that total RNA was extracted. The sample is drawn from a study of human T cells and chemical hapten exposure. Germline V CDR1 and CDR2: MDHEN, SYDVKM. There are 16 residues in the CDR3. The ends were cut back, 4 bases at V and 9 bases at J, with 19 bases in the middle. Study-wide points: TCRs at a frequency above 1 in 1000 stayed unchanged with DPC sensitization.

In TCRdb, the RACE reads were re-called with MiXCR into one record per CDR3 protein. The table has 130,000 or so distinct CDR3 sequences, 9% to 10% seen once. This sequence was found in a male donor in good health. Some clones in this sample may be carry-over from other donors' samples. The V and J genes are TRBV28 and TRBJ1-6; D perhaps matches TRBD1 (5 bases). The sequenced sample consisted of whole blood. CDR3 in amino acids: CASSSPGEGPGSPLHF. In DNA form, the CDR3 reads TGTGCCAGCAGTTCCCCCGGGGAGGGGCCGGGTTCACCCCTCCACTTT.